The rows below give T cell receptor beta chains drawn from one sample of a study of memory CD4+ T cells and cytomegalovirus serostatus. TCRdb keeps only in-frame clones here, not all; method: immunoSEQ multiplex PCR. Among approximately 63,000 clones listed, 80% were seen once. The sequenced sample consisted of memory CD4+ T cells from blood. The receptors stem from an adult in good health and CMV-seronegative. Some clones in this sample may be carry-over from other donors' samples. The CDR3 runs from the conserved cysteine through the conserved F or W. D genes are given only for firm matches. Where a row states a size, it is once, few, many or the class of an expanded clone; other rows omit it.

CASKGTGSGSPLHF | TGTGCCAGCAAAGGGACAGGGTCGGGATCACCCCTCCACTTT | TRBJ1-6 | TRBD1 | - | TRBV6-5
CAWATGGDQPQHF | TGTGCCTGGGCGACAGGGGGCGATCAGCCCCAGCATTTT | TRBJ1-5 | TRBD1 | once | TRBV30
CATSRYNARTEQYF | TGTGCCACCAGCAGATATAACGCCCGGACCGAGCAGTACTTC | TRBJ2-7 | - | - | TRBV15
CSARKGMDQYF | TGCAGTGCTAGAAAGGGGATGGATCAGTACTTC | TRBJ2-5 | - | - | TRBV20-1
CATSIGLRGYTF | TGTGCCACCAGCATCGGGCTCCGCGGCTACACCTTC | TRBJ1-2 | - | - | TRBV15
CASSLELTGGYEQYF | TGTGCCAGCAGCTTAGAATTGACAGGGGGCTACGAGCAGTACTTC | TRBJ2-7 | TRBD1 | - | TRBV11-2
CASSLARSPLHF | TGTGCCAGCAGCTTGGCCCGTTCACCCCTCCACTTT | TRBJ1-6 | - | - | TRBV5-8
CASSFFADGNEKLFF | TGTGCCAGCAGCTTTTTCGCGGACGGTAATGAAAAACTGTTTTTT | TRBJ1-4 | - | - | TRBV7-2
CASSPALGSGNSYEQYF | TGTGCCAGCAGCCCCGCCTTGGGGAGCGGGAATAGCTACGAGCAGTACTTC | TRBJ2-7 | TRBD2 | - | TRBV4-2
CASSHPGGSGQPQHF | TGTGCCAGCAGCCACCCTGGGGGGTCAGGTCAGCCCCAGCATTTT | TRBJ1-5 | - | - | TRBV4-2
CSVLKGAENTEAFF | TGCAGCGTTCTCAAGGGGGCAGAGAACACTGAAGCTTTCTTT | TRBJ1-1 | TRBD1 | - | TRBV29-1
CASKLTNSNSYEQYF | TGTGCCAGCAAGCTTACGAACTCCAATTCCTACGAGCAGTACTTC | TRBJ2-7 | - | - | TRBV2
CAWSSGLAGTYNEQFF | TGTGCCTGGAGTTCGGGACTAGCGGGGACCTACAATGAGCAGTTCTTC | TRBJ2-1 | TRBD2 | - | TRBV30
CASSFKGADTQYF | TGTGCCAGCAGCTTTAAGGGGGCAGATACGCAGTATTTT | TRBJ2-3 | - | few | TRBV7-8
CATSRGSRGEDYGYTF | TGTGCCACCAGCAGAGGTTCCAGGGGAGAGGACTATGGCTACACCTTC | TRBJ1-2 | - | few | TRBV15
CASSFLPGFNYGYTF | TGTGCCAGCAGCTTCCTCCCGGGATTTAACTATGGCTACACCTTC | TRBJ1-2 | - | - | TRBV7-9
CASHFGLLAKNIQYF | TGTGCCAGTCACTTCGGCCTGCTAGCCAAAAACATTCAGTACTTC | TRBJ2-4 | - | - | TRBV19
CASSPNGGSKTGVDTQYF | TGTGCCAGCTCACCAAATGGCGGGAGCAAGACCGGGGTAGATACGCAGTATTTT | TRBJ2-3 | TRBD2 | - | TRBV18
CASSSSLGGYEQYF | TGTGCCAGCAGTTCATCGCTAGGGGGGTACGAGCAGTACTTC | TRBJ2-7 | - | - | TRBV27
CASSQLVAGTDNEKLFF | TGTGCCAGCAGCCAACTCGTGGCCGGGACAGATAATGAAAAACTGTTTTTT | TRBJ1-4 | TRBD1 | - | TRBV4-2
CASSPPGLAGGYTQYF | TGTGCCAGCAGCCCACCGGGACTAGCGGGAGGGTATACGCAGTATTTT | TRBJ2-3 | TRBD2 | - | TRBV2
CASSLQGAYEQYF | TGTGCCAGCAGCTTACAGGGGGCCTACGAGCAGTACTTC | TRBJ2-7 | TRBD1 | - | TRBV7-9
CASSRGTDSGNTIYF | TGTGCCAGCTCCCGCGGGACAGACTCTGGAAACACCATATATTTT | TRBJ1-3 | TRBD1 | - | TRBV18
CASGPPNSGNTIYF | TGTGCCAGCGGGCCACCTAACTCTGGAAACACCATATATTTT | TRBJ1-3 | - | - | TRBV28
CASSISRDSASNYGYTF | TGTGCCAGCAGTATCTCCCGGGACAGTGCCTCTAACTATGGCTACACCTTC | TRBJ1-2 | TRBD1 | - | TRBV28
CASSQDPAGTDTQYF | TGCGCCAGCAGCCAAGATCCCGCCGGGACAGATACGCAGTATTTT | TRBJ2-3 | - | - | TRBV4-3